This entry lists 22 T cell receptor beta chains sequenced from one sample in a study of control samples from healthy donors and cancer patients (dated by TCRdb to 2018 to 2021). The method was the immunoSEQ multiplex PCR assay. What TCRdb holds here is the immuneACCESS table cut down to in-frame rearrangements. Part of the clones is not present; checked against another copy, under half of the missing clones reflect an unresolved V gene, and the others are unexplained. This sample holds tens of thousands of clones; 85% to 90% were observed only once. About 8.6% of the sample is in the top ten clones. Input material: PBMCs. The receptors were gathered from a woman between 50 and 59 years old with colorectal cancer.

The V and J genes are TRBV5-6 and TRBJ1-4; a possible D gene is TRBD1 (5 bases). Germline loops: CDR1 SGHDT, CDR2 YYEEEE. V was shortened by 4 bases and J by 6 bases, with 13 bases between the two germline ends. CDR3 length equals 14 residues. CDR3 sequence reads: CASSHGRGYEKLFF. CDR3 DNA: TGTGCCAGCAGCCATGGCCGGGGGTATGAAAAACTGTTTTTT.

The chain combines TRBV6-4 with TRBJ2-3, with D tentatively TRBD2 (6 bases). CDR3 size: 16 residues. Trimming pared 2 bases from V and 2 bases from J, leaving 14 bases between. The germline CDR1 and CDR2 sequences are MRHNA and SNTAGT. The CDR3 region has the DNA TGTGCCAGCAGTGACAAGGATGGGACTGACACAGATACGCAGTATTTT. This sequence encodes CASSDKDGTDTDTQYF.

This chain connects TRBV20-1 to TRBJ2-3; D gene uncertain. Trimming left V 2 bases short and J 10 bases short, with 10 bases between. The length of the CDR3 is 11 residues. Germline loops: CDR1 DFQATT, CDR2 SNEGSKA (reference sequence). The CDR3 sequence is CSARPVESQYF. CDR3 DNA sequence: TGCAGTGCTAGACCGGTTGAATCGCAGTATTTT.

In nucleotides, the CDR3 is TGTGCCAGCAGCTTAGTCGAGGGAAACACCATATATTTT. Translation gives CASSLVEGNTIYF. This chain uses TRBV7-9 with TRBJ1-3; D ambiguous. CDR1 SEHNR and CDR2 FQNEAQ come from the germline V gene (reference sequence). This CDR3 is built from 13 residues. V was pared by 1 base and J by 4 bases, with 5 bases between.

This rearrangement joins TRBV2 to TRBJ2-5; D is possibly TRBD2 (6 bases). V gave up 2 bases and J gave up 9 bases, with 13 bases separating them. Germline V gene data show CDR1 as SNHLY and CDR2 as FYNNEI. The CDR3 is made up of 13 amino acids. The CDR3: CASSERLVAAQYF. For the CDR3, the DNA is TGTGCCAGCAGTGAACGACTAGTTGCGGCCCAGTACTTC.

On this clone itself: Other DNA sequences from this sample encode an identical CDR3 as well. The chain combines TRBV5-6 with TRBJ2-5; possible D gene TRBD2, 5 bases. Germline values: CDR1 SGHDT, CDR2 YYEEEE. This CDR3 is 13 amino acids long. V lost 4 bases and J lost 5, with 12 bases in between. In DNA form, the CDR3 reads TGTGCCAGCAGCCTCCGGACGGGGGAGACCCAGTACTTC. Amino acid sequence: CASSLRTGETQYF.

The chain links TRBV5-1 to TRBJ2-5; D might be TRBD1 (6 bases). Trimming stripped 1 base from V and 5 bases from J, with 18 bases between. This CDR3 spans 16 amino acids. Germline V gives CDR1 SGHRS, CDR2 YFSETQ. Written as DNA, the CDR3 is TGCGCCAGCAGCTTGACTGGGGGCGAGAGGCTGGAGACCCAGTACTTC. Its translation: CASSLTGGERLETQYF.

The chain recombines TRBV6-6 with TRBJ1-5; D might be TRBD1 (5 bases). The CDR3 has 14 amino acids. CDR1 is MNHNY, CDR2 SVGAGI, per germline (reference sequence). Trimming removed 6 bases from V and 0 bases from J, with 9 bases in between. CDR3 nucleotides: TGTGCCAGCAGCATGGGACCTAGCAATCAGCCCCAGCATTTT. It encodes CASSMGPSNQPQHF.

The chain uses TRBV6-6 and TRBJ2-4; TRBD1 might be the D (6 bases). This CDR3 comprises 12 residues. Germline values: CDR1 MNHNY, CDR2 SVGAGI (reference sequence). The germline V and J ends were trimmed by 8 bases and 10 bases, with 15 bases remaining between them. DNA of the CDR3: TGTGCCAGCGGAACAACAGGGAATATTCAGTACTTC. Encoded protein: CASGTTGNIQYF.

V usage is TRBV5-4 and J usage is TRBJ1-2, with D hard to call. With 0 bases removed from V and 6 bases from J, the gap between germline ends came to 9 bases. Germline V gene data show CDR1 as SGHNT and CDR2 as YYREEE (reference sequence). The CDR3 is made up of 13 amino acids. CDR3: CASSLDRLHGYTF. CDR3 sequence (DNA): TGTGCCAGCAGCTTGGATCGGCTCCATGGCTACACCTTC. The entire variable domain, with the rest obtained from reference TRBV5-4 and TRBJ1-2, is as follows: ETGVTQSPTHLIKTRGQQVTLRCSSQSGHNTVSWYQQALGQGPQFIFQYYREEENGRGNFPPRFSGLQFPNYSSELNVNALELDDSALYLCASSLDRLHGYTFGSGTRLTVV.

The gene calls are TRBV28 and TRBJ1-2; D ambiguous. The germline gives CDR1 MDHEN, CDR2 SYDVKM. V gave up 2 bases and J gave up 5 bases, with 9 bases separating them. The CDR3 runs to 13 residues. CDR3 amino acids: CASSLVTQYGYTF. CDR3 DNA: TGTGCCAGCAGTTTAGTGACACAGTATGGCTACACCTTC.

The V call is TRBV28, the J call TRBJ2-3; D call uncertain. V was trimmed by 3 bases and J by 1 base, leaving 5 bases between them. The CDR3 has 13 amino acids. The germline V gene encodes CDR1 MDHEN and CDR2 SYDVKM. CDR3 residues: CASSFEGTDTQYF. The CDR3, as DNA: TGTGCCAGCAGTTTCGAAGGCACAGATACGCAGTATTTT.

This rearrangement joins TRBV7-8 to TRBJ1-1; D gene ambiguous. CDR1 is SGHVS and CDR2 is FQNEAQ in the germline V gene. The V end was cut by 5 bases, the J end by 3 bases, with 10 bases between. The CDR3 is 13 amino acids. The CDR3 is CASSQDGYTEAFF. The CDR3 DNA reads TGTGCCAGCAGCCAGGACGGCTACACTGAAGCTTTCTTT.

The chain has TRBV7-2 and TRBJ1-2; D gene unclear. The V and J ends lost 3 bases and 7 bases respectively, with 12 bases between them. CDR3 length: 13 residues. Germline V gives CDR1 SGHTA, CDR2 FQGNSA. The CDR3 DNA follows: TGTGCCAGCAGCTTCCGGGATTTCCGTGGCTACACCTTC. Encoded protein: CASSFRDFRGYTF.

The chain combines TRBV6-6 with TRBJ2-5; perhaps TRBD2 as D (6 bases). This CDR3 contains 13 residues. Germline V gene data show CDR1 as MNHNY and CDR2 as SVGAGI (reference sequence). V was cut by 2 bases and J by 3 bases, with 7 bases left in between. The CDR3 bases are TGTGCCAGCAGTTACACGGGGGAAGAGACCCAGTACTTC. Its translation: CASSYTGEETQYF.

The chain is built from TRBV5-1 and TRBJ1-2; D possibly corresponds to TRBD1 (5 bases). Germline V gene sequence: CDR1 SGHRS, CDR2 YFSETQ. The length of the CDR3 is 12 residues. V shed 5 bases and J shed 5 bases, with 10 bases lying between them. CDR3 protein: CASRTDIYGYTF. CDR3 sequence (DNA): TGCGCCAGCAGGACAGATATTTATGGCTACACCTTC.

Written as DNA, the CDR3 is TGTGCCAGCAGCCGGCGGGACAGTCCTCAAAGGGAGACCCAGTACTTC. As protein: CASSRRDSPQRETQYF. The chain employs TRBV2 and TRBJ2-5, with D possibly TRBD1 on 7 matching bases. V shed 6 bases and J shed 5 bases, with 22 bases lying between them. The CDR3 sequence is 16 residues long. In germline, CDR1 is SNHLY, CDR2 FYNNEI.

The chain is built from TRBV2 and TRBJ1-1; D is ambiguous. Trimming removed 5 bases from V and 3 bases from J, with 7 bases in between. In germline, CDR1 is SNHLY, CDR2 FYNNEI. The CDR3 length is 12 residues. The CDR3 sequence is CASSTRDTEAFF. The CDR3 DNA sequence: TGTGCCAGCAGTACCCGGGACACTGAAGCTTTCTTT.

The rearrangement uses TRBV10-3 and TRBJ2-7; D is perhaps TRBD1 (6 bases). Trimming shortened V by 10 bases and J by 0 bases, and 10 bases separated the two germline ends. This CDR3 is built from 12 residues. The V gene's germline CDR1 is ENHRY and CDR2 SYGVKD. For the CDR3, the DNA is TGTGCCAGCCGGGACAACTCCTACGAGCAGTACGTC. Its protein is CASRDNSYEQYV.

The rearrangement uses TRBV7-2 and TRBJ1-5; D remains ambiguous. Germline-derived CDR1 and CDR2 are SGHTA and FQGNSA. V lost 2 bases and J lost 0, with 11 bases in between. The CDR3 totals 16 residues. The CDR3: CASSLSTPYSNQPQHF. In DNA form, the CDR3 reads TGTGCCAGCAGCTTATCCACACCCTATAGCAATCAGCCCCAGCATTTT.

The genes are TRBV3-1 (or the pseudogene TRBV3-2) and TRBJ2-2; D call uncertain. Germline V gene data show CDR1 as LGHDT and CDR2 as YNNKEL (reference sequence). The CDR3 sequence is 15 residues long. The V and J ends lost 1 base and 1 base respectively, with 7 bases between them. CDR3 sequence reads: CASSQGPVNTGELFF. The DNA of the CDR3 is TGTGCCAGCAGCCAAGGCCCAGTGAACACCGGGGAGCTGTTTTTT.

This chain uses TRBV3-1 (or the pseudogene TRBV3-2) with TRBJ1-1; TRBD1 aligns across 7 bases. CDR1 and CDR2 from the germline V gene are LGHDT and YNNKEL (reference sequence). CDR3 length: 15 residues. The J segment lost 2 bases and the V segment lost 4 bases, leaving 7 bases of the junction unmatched. CDR3 in DNA: TGTGCCAGCAGCCTCTCCGGGACAGCAAACACTGAAGCTTTCTTT. Translated, it gives CASSLSGTANTEAFF.